Below, 9 T cell receptor beta chains from the same sample are listed, as sequenced in a study of OX40 agonist ivuxolimab in advanced cancers. Data came from immunoSEQ multiplex PCR; TCRdb stores just in-frame clones and leaves some out. The data hold about 78,000 clones, with more than 75% observed a single time. The specimen comprised CD4+ or CD8+ T cells sorted from blood, sampled in a trial of the OX40 agonist ivuxolimab. These receptors came from an adult with an advanced solid tumor such as melanoma, head and neck, liver or kidney cancer.

The chain joins TRBV2 to TRBJ2-3, with 14 bases lining up with TRBD2. The CDR3 runs to 17 residues. In germline, CDR1 is SNHLY, CDR2 FYNNEI. The V segment lost 6 bases and the J segment 2 bases; nucleotides outside the gene matches: 7. Here the CDR3 reads CASRTGLAGAHTDTQYF. Here the CDR3 DNA reads TGTGCCAGCAGGACGGGACTAGCGGGGGCTCACACAGATACGCAGTATTTT.

CDR3 DNA: TGTGCCAGTAGTATGGGACAGGGGCCGCCAGAGACCCAGTACTTC. Translation gives CASSMGQGPPETQYF. The chain carries TRBV19 and TRBJ2-5; 10 bases are shared with TRBD1. CDR3 size: 15 residues. Losses at the gene ends were 3 bases for V and 4 bases for J; bases not matched to a gene: 5. Germline values: CDR1 LNHDA, CDR2 SQIVND (reference sequence).

This clone was seen only once. The V call is TRBV15, the J call TRBJ2-3, with TRBD1 matching over 11 bases. Per germline, CDR1 LNHNV and CDR2 YYDKDF (reference sequence). The ends lost 5 bases at V and 6 bases at J; junction bases unmatched: 7. The CDR3 runs 15 residues. In DNA, the CDR3 is TGTGCCACCAGCCGGGCGGGACAGGGGGGGGATACGCAGTATTTT. This codes for CATSRAGQGGDTQYF.

This chain uses TRBV18 with TRBJ2-7; 8 nucleotides agree with TRBD1. This CDR3 region has 16 residues. Germline lookup yields CDR1 KGHSH and CDR2 LQKENI. V was clipped by 0 bases and J by 5 bases; unmatched bases: 9. In DNA, the CDR3 is TGTGCCAGCTCACCACCGAATCAGGGGGCCTACCACGAGCAGTACTTC. It codes for CASSPPNQGAYHEQYF.

This sequence joins TRBV4-1 and TRBJ2-3; D is unresolved. With 0 bases removed from V and 7 bases from J, the gap between germline ends came to 11 bases. This CDR3 comprises 14 residues. Germline CDR1 reads MGHRA; CDR2 reads YSYEKL. The CDR3 protein is CASSQDSAVYTQYF. The CDR3 DNA sequence: TGCGCCAGCAGCCAAGACAGCGCCGTATATACGCAGTATTTT.

The chain joins TRBV27 to TRBJ2-3, with D perhaps TRBD2 (6 bases). Trimming stripped 5 bases from V and 1 base from J, with 13 bases between. The V gene's germline CDR1 is MNHEY and CDR2 SMNVEV (reference sequence). This CDR3 is 15 amino acids long. CDR3 sequence reads: CASSVSTSRTDTQYF. CDR3 DNA: TGTGCCAGCAGTGTCTCGACTAGTCGCACAGATACGCAGTATTTT.

The chain recombines TRBV6-6 with TRBJ1-2, with 7 bases that match TRBD1. The trim removed 6 bases at V and 8 bases at J, leaving 15 bases unmatched. CDR1 and CDR2 (germline): MNHNY, SVGAGI (reference sequence). The CDR3 is made up of 15 amino acids. The CDR3 protein is CASSPQGGSAVGYTF. The CDR3 DNA sequence: TGTGCCAGCAGCCCGCAGGGGGGTAGTGCGGTGGGCTACACCTTC.

CDR3 nucleotide sequence: TGTGCCAGCAGCATTCTAGAGTTAGGTGAGCAGTTCTTC. It translates to CASSILELGEQFF. The V gene is TRBV2, the J gene TRBJ2-1; D ambiguous. The CDR3 loop spans 13 amino acids. The germline V gene encodes CDR1 SNHLY and CDR2 FYNNEI. V lost 6 bases, J lost 9 bases, and 15 bases lay in between.

Note on this clone: This may stem from a read error, because a much larger clone lies one nucleotide away. The chain has TRBV5-6 and TRBJ2-3; 7 positions agree with TRBD1. The CDR3 runs to 13 residues. Germline V gene sequence: CDR1 SGHDT, CDR2 YYEEEE. The junction had 3 bases not matched to a gene; V was cut back by 4 bases and J by 4 bases. The CDR3 protein is CASSRTGADTQYF. CDR3 in DNA: TGTGCCAGCAGCCGCACAGGGGCAGATACGCAGTATTTT.